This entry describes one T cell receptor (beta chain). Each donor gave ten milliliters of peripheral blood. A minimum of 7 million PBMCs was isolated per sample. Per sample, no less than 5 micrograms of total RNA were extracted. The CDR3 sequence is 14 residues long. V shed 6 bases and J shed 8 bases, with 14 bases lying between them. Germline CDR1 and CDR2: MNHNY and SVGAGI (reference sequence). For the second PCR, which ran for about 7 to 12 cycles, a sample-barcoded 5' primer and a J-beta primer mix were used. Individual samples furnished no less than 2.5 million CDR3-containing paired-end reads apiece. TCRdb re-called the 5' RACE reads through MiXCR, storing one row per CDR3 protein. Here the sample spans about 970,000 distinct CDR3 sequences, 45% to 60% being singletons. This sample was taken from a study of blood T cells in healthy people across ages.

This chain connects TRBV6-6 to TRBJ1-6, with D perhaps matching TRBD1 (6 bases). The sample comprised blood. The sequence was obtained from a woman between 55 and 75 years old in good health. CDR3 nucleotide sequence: TGTGCCAGCAGACCCGGGACAATGGATTCACCCCTCCACTTT. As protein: CASRPGTMDSPLHF.